These T cell receptor beta chains were read from a single sample in a study of Graves' ophthalmopathy and Graves' hyperthyroidism. TCRdb passed the multiplex PCR reads through MiXCR, listing each CDR3 protein once. The sample includes over 650,000 distinct CDR3 sequences, about 41% of them seen just once. Sequencing was performed on peripheral blood. The receptors shown here come from an adult man with Graves' ophthalmopathy. The CDR3 runs from the conserved cysteine through the conserved F or W.

cdr3_aa: CASRPDGNSPLHF; v_call: TRBV12-3/TRBV12-4
cdr3_aa: CASSITPPVNTEAFF; v_call: TRBV19
cdr3_aa: CASGLDLLQGGLRGYTF; v_call: TRBV12-5
cdr3_aa: CASRAGPSSYEQYF; v_call: TRBV10-3
cdr3_aa: CASSRDRAQGPTYF; v_call: TRBV7-6
cdr3_aa: CASSYSREGREQYF; v_call: TRBV6-2/TRBV6-3
cdr3_aa: CASSTGVGDTEAFF; v_call: TRBV13
cdr3_aa: CASNGPGRSYGYTF; v_call: TRBV7-9
cdr3_aa: CSASASGSTLTQYF; v_call: TRBV20-1
cdr3_aa: CASSLKRRGYEQYF; v_call: TRBV12-3/TRBV12-4
cdr3_aa: CPTSDLGLEQYF; v_call: TRBV24-1
cdr3_aa: CASRDIGANVLTF; v_call: TRBV13
cdr3_aa: CASSEQWTGEYEQYF; v_call: TRBV10-3
cdr3_aa: CSVDRQGMTGYTF; v_call: TRBV29-1
cdr3_aa: CASSLVPGSITEAFF; v_call: TRBV7-2
cdr3_aa: CACTPQENTEAFF; v_call: TRBV30
cdr3_aa: CASSLLAGVVDTQYF; v_call: TRBV7-9
cdr3_aa: CSAPFPGSGTGELFF; v_call: TRBV20-1
cdr3_aa: CASSLDLELREQYF; v_call: TRBV25-1
cdr3_aa: CAFRQGDRAGELFF; v_call: TRBV12-3/TRBV12-4
cdr3_aa: CASSEVGGSSYEQYF; v_call: TRBV2
cdr3_aa: CASSPGQPNYGYTF; v_call: TRBV10-2
cdr3_aa: CASSPRGPQHF; v_call: TRBV7-9
cdr3_aa: CAGSYGRNQPQHF; v_call: TRBV6-5
cdr3_aa: CASSYTGTGPAFF; v_call: TRBV6-5
cdr3_aa: CASSLTEDVPNQPQHF; v_call: TRBV12-3/TRBV12-4
cdr3_aa: CASSYTVEASYGYTF; v_call: TRBV14
cdr3_aa: CASTYTSGGAYEQYF; v_call: TRBV5-1
cdr3_aa: CASSPRQGSNTEAFF; v_call: TRBV12-3/TRBV12-4